These 21 T cell receptor beta chains came from one sample sequenced in a study of blood T cell repertoires in COVID-19. Repertoires were generated with immunoSEQ multiplex PCR, while TCRdb's copy carries only in-frame clones and drops some. The profile shows 100,000 to 150,000 clones, over 85% of them singletons. The sequencing sample was made of peripheral blood. Source of these receptors: a man aged 60-69 years with COVID-19, enrolled during active disease.

The chain is built from TRBV2 and TRBJ2-5; 14 bases line up with TRBD2. Germline V gene lookup returns CDR1 SNHLY and CDR2 FYNNEI. V lost 0 bases and J lost 1; bases outside the gene matches: 7. The CDR3 has 19 residues. Written as DNA, the CDR3 is TGTGCCAGCAGTGAAGCGGGACTAGCGGGAGTCTGGGGCCAAGAGACCCAGTACTTC. Translating it yields CASSEAGLAGVWGQETQYF.

Only one count was recorded for this clone. The V and J genes are TRBV12-5 and TRBJ1-1, with D tentatively TRBD1 (5 bases). This CDR3 region has 14 residues. The V gene lost 5 bases and the J gene lost 0 bases, with 10 bases spanning the gap. Germline V gene sequence: CDR1 LGHNT, CDR2 FRNRAP. The CDR3 DNA follows: TGTGCTAGTGGTACGGAGACAGTGAACACTGAAGCTTTCTTT. It yields the protein CASGTETVNTEAFF.

The chain joins TRBV24-1 to TRBJ1-5, with 7 bases aligning to TRBD1. The CDR3 consists of 16 residues. Per the germline V gene, CDR1 is KGHDR and CDR2 is SFDVKD. Trimming at V came to 3 bases and at J to 2 bases, leaving 6 bases not matched to a gene. The CDR3 coding sequence is TGTGCCACCAGTGATGCCGACAGGGTGGGCAATCAGCCCCAGCATTTT. Its protein product is CATSDADRVGNQPQHF.

The V gene is TRBV7-9, the J gene TRBJ2-7; maybe TRBD1 (5 bases). The CDR3 totals 15 residues. Germline V lookup: CDR1 SEHNR, CDR2 FQNEAQ (reference sequence). V shed 1 base and J shed 6 bases, with 16 bases lying between them. The CDR3 DNA reads as TGTGCCAGCAGCTTAGTAGTGGGGCCCTTAAGCGAGCAGTACTTC. Translation: CASSLVVGPLSEQYF. The variable domain in full, with the rest retrieved from reference TRBV7-9 and TRBJ2-7, is DTGVSQNPRHKITKRGQNVTFRCDPISEHNRLYWYRQTLGQGPEFLTYFQNEAQLEKSRLLSDRFSAERPKGSFSTLEIQRTEQGDSAMYLCASSLVVGPLSEQYFGPGTRLTVT.

The CDR3, as DNA: TGTGCCAGCAGCTCCAATCCCTATGGCTACACCTTC. Its protein is CASSSNPYGYTF. This chain links TRBV5-4 with TRBJ1-2; D uncertain. The CDR3 is made up of 12 amino acids. V was cut by 3 bases and J by 4 bases, with 7 bases left in between. Germline CDR1 and CDR2: SGHNT and YYREEE (reference sequence).

The chain has TRBV19 and TRBJ2-1, with unresolved D. V shed 3 bases and J shed 4 bases, with 7 bases lying between them. This CDR3 contains 13 residues. Germline V lookup: CDR1 LNHDA, CDR2 SQIVND (reference sequence). The CDR3 nucleotides are TGTGCCAGTAGTATCCTCAGGTACAATGAGCAGTTCTTC. Protein: CASSILRYNEQFF.

The chain uses TRBV9 and TRBJ2-2; tentatively, D is TRBD2 (6 bases). This CDR3 contains 12 residues. The V gene lost 2 bases and the J gene lost 12 bases, with 11 bases spanning the gap. The germline V gene has CDR1 SGDLS and CDR2 YYNGEE. CDR3 in DNA: TGTGCCAGCAGCGTTAGCGGCGTCCAGCTGTTTTTT. Translated: CASSVSGVQLFF. The whole variable domain, filled in from reference TRBV9 and TRBJ2-2, reads DSGVTQTPKHLITATGQRVTLRCSPRSGDLSVYWYQQSLDQGLQFLIQYYNGEERAKGNILERFSAQQFPDLHSELNLSSLELGDSALYFCASSVSGVQLFFGEGSRLTVL.

The chain combines TRBV11-2 with TRBJ2-7, with a weak D call TRBD1 (5 bases). V gave up 0 bases and J gave up 0 bases, with 9 bases separating them. Germline V gene lookup returns CDR1 SGHAT and CDR2 FQNNGV. The CDR3 runs 15 residues. CDR3 coding DNA: TGTGCCAGCAGCTTAGATTCCCAGGGCTCCTACGAGCAGTACTTC. Translation gives CASSLDSQGSYEQYF.

The table lists this clone with a few counts. V usage is TRBV7-8 and J usage is TRBJ2-7; 12 positions agree with TRBD1. The CDR3 sequence is 15 residues long. Germline trimming cut 0 bases from V and 5 bases from J; bases unmatched to any gene: 2. The V gene's germline CDR1 is SGHVS and CDR2 FQNEAQ. The CDR3 DNA reads TGTGCCAGCAGCTTAGCCCGGGACAGGGGGCACGAGCAGTACTTC. Translated, it gives CASSLARDRGHEQYF.

The V call is TRBV2, the J call TRBJ2-2; 9 nucleotides align to TRBD2. From germline, CDR1 is SNHLY and CDR2 FYNNEI. The CDR3 spans 16 residues. The trim removed 7 bases at V and 1 base at J, leaving 7 bases unmatched. CDR3: CASTREAGGNTGELFF. The CDR3 nucleotides are TGTGCCAGCACCAGAGAAGCGGGAGGGAACACCGGGGAGCTGTTTTTT. The full variable domain, in which reference TRBV2 and TRBJ2-2 provide the parts outside the CDR3, is EPEVTQTPSHQVTQMGQEVILRCVPISNHLYFYWYRQILGQKVEFLVSFYNNEISEKSEIFDDQFSVERPDGSNFTLKIRSTKLEDSAMYFCASTREAGGNTGELFFGEGSRLTVL.

V is TRBV5-1 and J is TRBJ2-7, with 7 bases that match TRBD1. The CDR3 is made up of 15 amino acids. After removal of 0 bases from V and 2 bases from J, the junction contained 5 bases not matched to a gene. Germline assignment: CDR1 SGHRS and CDR2 YFSETQ. The CDR3 spells CASSLGGQLTYEQYF. The DNA for the CDR3 is TGCGCCAGCAGCTTGGGGGGACAGCTAACCTACGAGCAGTACTTC.

The chain combines TRBV19 with TRBJ2-7; 14 positions agree with TRBD2. Looked up from germline, CDR1 is LNHDA and CDR2 is SQIVND (reference sequence). Trimming took 6 bases from V and 3 from J; bases not matched to a gene: 4. The CDR3 contains 15 residues. In DNA form, the CDR3 reads TGTGCCAGTAGCGGGACTAGCGGGAGCTTCTACGAGCAGTACTTC. It translates to CASSGTSGSFYEQYF.

The sample holds one count of this clone. The chain employs TRBV5-1 and TRBJ1-2; TRBD1 matches 8 bases. This CDR3 has 14 residues. V gave up 0 bases and J gave up 6 bases; unmatched junction bases: 4. Germline V gene sequence: CDR1 SGHRS, CDR2 YFSETQ. For the CDR3, the DNA is TGCGCCAGCAGCTTGGGGACAGGGATTAATGGCTACACCTTC. Residues: CASSLGTGINGYTF. The whole variable domain, remainder taken from reference TRBV5-1 and TRBJ1-2, is KAGVTQTPRYLIKTRGQQVTLSCSPISGHRSVSWYQQTPGQGLQFLFEYFSETQRNKGNFPGRFSGRQFSNSRSEMNVSTLELGDSALYLCASSLGTGINGYTFGSGTRLTVV.

This clone was recorded once. This sequence joins TRBV15 and TRBJ2-7, with D tentatively TRBD1 (6 bases). The CDR3 is 15 amino acids. The V gene's germline CDR1 is LNHNV and CDR2 YYDKDF (reference sequence). V lost 0 bases and J lost 0, with 9 bases in between. DNA for the CDR3: TGTGCCACCAGCAGAGAGGTGGACAGCTCCTACGAGCAGTACTTC. Encoded protein: CATSREVDSSYEQYF.

J is TRBJ2-2 and V is TRBV7-2, with D unclear. V lost 3 bases to trimming and J lost 6 bases, with 2 bases between them. The V gene's germline CDR1 is SGHTA and CDR2 FQGNSA. The CDR3 length is 11 residues. Here the CDR3 reads CASSFAGELFF. The CDR3 DNA reads as TGTGCCAGCAGCTTCGCCGGGGAGCTGTTTTTT.

Regarding this clone: The conserved closing phenylalanine or tryptophan is absent in this CDR3, likely reflecting a read error. Because the CDR3's place on the DNA is in doubt, the DNA is left out and the CDR3 is given as listed by TCRdb. V and J are TRBV23-1 and TRBJ1-6. TRBV23-1 is an open reading frame whose function is uncertain. The CDR3 spans 11 amino acids, including both terminal residues. CDR3 region: CASSHCGSGWS.

The V call is TRBV5-1, the J call TRBJ2-1; 13 nucleotides align to TRBD2. In germline, CDR1 is SGHRS, CDR2 YFSETQ. The J segment lost 8 bases and the V segment lost 4 bases, leaving 3 bases of the junction unmatched. The CDR3 has 14 amino acids. CDR3 sequence: CASSGLAGDHEQFF. DNA for the CDR3: TGCGCCAGCAGCGGACTAGCGGGAGACCATGAGCAGTTCTTC. The complete variable domain, with remaining parts taken from reference TRBV5-1 and TRBJ2-1, reads KAGVTQTPRYLIKTRGQQVTLSCSPISGHRSVSWYQQTPGQGLQFLFEYFSETQRNKGNFPGRFSGRQFSNSRSEMNVSTLELGDSALYLCASSGLAGDHEQFFGPGTRLTVL.

The chain combines TRBV11-3 with TRBJ2-7; 11 bases are a match to TRBD2. After removal of 8 bases from V and 3 bases from J, the junction contained 9 bases not matched to a gene. Germline V gene data show CDR1 as SGHNT and CDR2 as YENEEA. CDR3 length: 15 amino acids. CDR3 DNA sequence: TGTGCCAGCGCGATAACTGGGACTAGCGGCTACGAGCAGTACTTC. This encodes CASAITGTSGYEQYF. The whole variable domain, filled in from reference TRBV11-3 and TRBJ2-7, reads EAGVVQSPRYKIIEKKQPVAFWCNPISGHNTLYWYLQNLGQGPELLIRYENEEAVDDSQLPKDRFSAERLKGVDSTLKIQPAELGDSAVYLCASAITGTSGYEQYFGPGTRLTVT.

This clone was found many times. The chain recombines TRBV9 with TRBJ2-3; D may be TRBD2 (7 bases). CDR3 length: 15 residues. Germline-derived CDR1 and CDR2 are SGDLS and YYNGEE. With 4 bases removed from V and 3 bases from J, the gap between germline ends came to 15 bases. Here the CDR3 DNA reads TGTGCCAGCAGCACTGGCAGGGGAGGGACAGATACGCAGTATTTT. It yields the protein CASSTGRGGTDTQYF.

With regard to this clone: The identical CDR3 is also encoded by other nucleotide sequences in the sample. V is TRBV10-3 and J is TRBJ2-7; 9 nucleotides match TRBD2. Germline CDR1 is ENHRY and CDR2 is SYGVKD. The V and J ends lost 2 bases and 2 bases, in that order; junction bases with no gene match: 4. This CDR3 comprises 15 residues. In nucleotides, the CDR3 is TGTGCCATCAGTGAGAGGGCTAGCGGGACCTACGAGCAGTACTTC. Its protein is CAISERASGTYEQYF.

For this clone: Other DNA sequences from this sample encode an identical CDR3 as well. This chain links TRBV5-1 with TRBJ2-5, with 14 positions matching TRBD2. Looked up from germline, CDR1 is SGHRS and CDR2 is YFSETQ. The CDR3 length is 15 residues. With V trimmed by 4 bases and J by 4 bases, 3 bases remained unmatched. CDR3 loop: CASSPGLAGVETQYF. CDR3 coding DNA: TGCGCCAGCAGCCCGGGACTAGCGGGAGTAGAGACCCAGTACTTC.